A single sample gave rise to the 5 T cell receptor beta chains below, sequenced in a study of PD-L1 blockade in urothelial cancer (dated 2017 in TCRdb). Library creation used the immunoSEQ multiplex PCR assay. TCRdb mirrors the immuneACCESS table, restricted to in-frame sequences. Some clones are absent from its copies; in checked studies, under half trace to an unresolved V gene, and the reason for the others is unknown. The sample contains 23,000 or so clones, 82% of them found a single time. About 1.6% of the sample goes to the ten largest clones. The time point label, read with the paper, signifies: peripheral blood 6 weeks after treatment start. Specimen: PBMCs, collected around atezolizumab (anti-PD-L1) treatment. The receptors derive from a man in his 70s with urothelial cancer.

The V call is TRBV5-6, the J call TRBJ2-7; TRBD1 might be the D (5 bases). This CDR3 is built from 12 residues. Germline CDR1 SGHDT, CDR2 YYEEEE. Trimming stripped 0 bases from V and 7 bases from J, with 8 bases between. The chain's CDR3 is CASSLAGKEQYF. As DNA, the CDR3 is TGTGCCAGCAGCTTGGCAGGGAAAGAGCAGTACTTC. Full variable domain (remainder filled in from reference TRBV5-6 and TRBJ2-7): DAGVTQSPTHLIKTRGQQVTLRCSPKSGHDTVSWYQQALGQGPQFIFQYYEEEERQRGNFPDRFSGHQFPNYSSELNVNALLLGDSALYLCASSLAGKEQYFGPGTRLTVT.

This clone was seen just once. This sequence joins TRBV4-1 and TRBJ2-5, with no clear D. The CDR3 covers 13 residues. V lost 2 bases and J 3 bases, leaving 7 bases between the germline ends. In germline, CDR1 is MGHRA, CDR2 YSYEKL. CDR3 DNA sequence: TGCGCCAGCAGCCAAAACAGAGAAGAGACCCAGTACTTC. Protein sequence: CASSQNREETQYF.

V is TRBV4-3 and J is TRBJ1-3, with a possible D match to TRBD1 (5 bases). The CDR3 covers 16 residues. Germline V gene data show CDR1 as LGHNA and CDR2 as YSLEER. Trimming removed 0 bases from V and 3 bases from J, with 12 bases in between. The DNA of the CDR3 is TGCGCCAGCAGCCAAGACCGCGGGGGAGGTGGAAACACCATATATTTT. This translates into CASSQDRGGGGNTIYF.

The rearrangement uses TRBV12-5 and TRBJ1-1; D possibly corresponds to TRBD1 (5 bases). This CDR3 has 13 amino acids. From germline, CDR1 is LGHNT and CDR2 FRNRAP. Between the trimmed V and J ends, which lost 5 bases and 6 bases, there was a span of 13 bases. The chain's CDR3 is CASGQGGRAEAFF. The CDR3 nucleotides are TGTGCTAGTGGTCAGGGCGGACGTGCTGAAGCTTTCTTT. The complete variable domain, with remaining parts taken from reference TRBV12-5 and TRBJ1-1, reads DARVTQTPRHKVTEMGQEVTMRCQPILGHNTVFWYRQTMMQGLELLAYFRNRAPLDDSGMPKDRFSAEMPDATLATLKIQPSEPRDSAVYFCASGQGGRAEAFFGQGTRLTVV.

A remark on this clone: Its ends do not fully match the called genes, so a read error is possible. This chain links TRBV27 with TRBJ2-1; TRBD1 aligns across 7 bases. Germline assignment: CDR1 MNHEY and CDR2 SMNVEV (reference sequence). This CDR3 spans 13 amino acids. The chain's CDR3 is CASSLSGGREQFF. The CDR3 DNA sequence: TGTGCCAGCAGTCTATCAGGGGGACGCGAGCAGTTCTTC.